The clone carrying this TCR beta chain has just a few counts. Its specificity is not known. Because it lacks the conserved phenylalanine or tryptophan at the end, this CDR3 is likely a read error. The CDR3 loop spans 16 amino acids. Germline V gene sequence: CDR1 SGHAT, CDR2 FQNNGV. The V and J ends lost 0 bases and 8 bases, in that order; junction bases with no gene match: 7. The data derive from a study of tumor-infiltrating lymphocytes in primary liver carcinoma. Out of unsorted whole blood came the blood RNA, and germline DNA was extracted as well. These patients lived with chronic HBV infection and had never been treated. TCR beta cDNA came from roughly 0.45 ug total RNA, primed with a constant-region primer. Construction of TCR beta libraries relied on three successive nested multiplex PCR rounds employing slightly modified ARM-PCR. A C-beta reverse primer was combined with TRBV1-TRBV30 forward primers in the first two PCR rounds, and each round had roughly 9 cycles. Each CDR3 protein is one row after TCRdb ran MiXCR on the multiplex PCR reads. The sample has 310,000 or so distinct CDR3 sequences, 65% seen once; the top ten hold 5.5% to 8%.

Findings and caveats of the study: Significantly larger top-250-clone fractions were found in tumors than in blood (p = 0.039). Since sampling was bulk and unsorted, CD4+ and CD8+ repertoires were not compared. Pairs comparing tumor with adjacent tissue or blood overlapped less than pairs drawn from tumor regions.

The TCR was taken from a middle-aged man with primary liver carcinoma and hepatitis B virus infection. This chain connects TRBV11-2 to TRBJ2-1; 10 bases fit TRBD2. Sequencing was done on a sample of peripheral blood. In nucleotides, the CDR3 is TGTGCCAGCAGCTTAGATCGTTCTAGCGGGAGTCATGAGCAGTTCCTC. This codes for CASSLDRSSGSHEQFL.